These 20 T cell receptor beta chains originate from one sample sequenced in a study of shared clonotypes between healthy human individuals. TCRdb keeps only in-frame clones here, not all; method: immunoSEQ multiplex PCR. The sample records some 1.4 million clones, 95% to 97% being singletons. Sequencing used naive CD4+ T cells sorted from blood. Subset described: CD45RA+ positively selected. The receptors originated from a young man in good health.

The rearrangement joins TRBV29-1 to TRBJ2-6; no firm D call. Trimming stripped 4 bases from V and 0 bases from J, with 7 bases between. The germline gives CDR1 SQVTM, CDR2 ANQGSEA. The CDR3 loop spans 14 amino acids. The CDR3 sequence is CSVASSSGANVLTF. The CDR3 region has the DNA TGCAGCGTTGCCTCGAGCTCTGGGGCCAACGTCCTGACTTTC.

The chain links TRBV5-6 to TRBJ2-1; 9 nucleotides agree with TRBD1. Germline loops: CDR1 SGHDT, CDR2 YYEEEE. The junction had 13 bases not matched to a gene; V was cut back by 5 bases and J by 10 bases. The CDR3 is 15 residues long. Here the CDR3 reads CASSQGQGRSWEQFF. The CDR3 DNA sequence: TGTGCCAGCAGTCAGGGACAGGGCCGATCATGGGAGCAGTTCTTC.

The chain employs TRBV4-1 and TRBJ2-3; D is ambiguous. The germline V and J ends were trimmed by 4 bases and 5 bases, with 16 bases remaining between them. Per the germline V gene, CDR1 is MGHRA and CDR2 is YSYEKL. The CDR3 spans 15 residues. In DNA, the CDR3 is TGCGCCAGCAGCCGAGAGACCCCAATCGGAGATACGCAGTATTTT. Protein: CASSRETPIGDTQYF.

CDR3 loop: CASSPLGRPYEQYF. Here the CDR3 DNA reads TGTGCCAGCTCACCGTTGGGGCGGCCCTACGAGCAGTACTTC. The J gene is TRBJ2-7, the V gene TRBV18; perhaps TRBD1 as D (5 bases). The germline V and J ends were trimmed by 3 bases and 2 bases, with 11 bases remaining between them. The CDR3 runs to 14 residues. Germline V gene data show CDR1 as KGHSH and CDR2 as LQKENI.

V usage is TRBV10-3 and J usage is TRBJ1-1, with 10 positions matching TRBD1. CDR3 size: 14 residues. The V segment lost 6 bases and the J segment 3 bases; nucleotides outside the gene matches: 4. Germline loops: CDR1 ENHRY, CDR2 SYGVKD. The CDR3 nucleotides are TGTGCCATCAGGGCGACAGGGGGCTACACTGAAGCTTTCTTT. The encoded protein is CAIRATGGYTEAFF.

J is TRBJ2-7 and V is TRBV2, with 9 nucleotides matching TRBD2. The germline V gene encodes CDR1 SNHLY and CDR2 FYNNEI. The CDR3 is 13 residues long. The ends lost 7 bases at V and 4 bases at J; junction bases unmatched: 5. The CDR3 region is CASIVAGEYEQYF. CDR3 DNA: TGTGCCAGCATTGTAGCGGGAGAGTACGAGCAGTACTTC.

The gene calls are TRBV7-2 and TRBJ2-1; 14 bases line up with TRBD2. Trimming took 3 bases from V and 12 from J; bases not matched to a gene: 10. Germline CDR1 reads SGHTA; CDR2 reads FQGNSA. This CDR3 comprises 16 residues. The CDR3 spells CASSFGLAGGSGRQFF. The CDR3 DNA reads TGTGCCAGCAGCTTTGGACTAGCGGGAGGCTCGGGGAGGCAGTTCTTC.

The gene calls are TRBV6-6 and TRBJ2-7, with D tentatively TRBD2 (6 bases). This CDR3 region has 14 residues. The ends were cut back, 5 bases at V and 2 bases at J, with 13 bases in the middle. Germline V gene data show CDR1 as MNHNY and CDR2 as SVGAGI (reference sequence). As DNA, the CDR3 is TGTGCCAGCAGTAACCCGGGACTCCCCTACGAGCAGTACTTC. Its translation is CASSNPGLPYEQYF.

The CDR3 protein is CAISDALNTEAFF. CDR3 nucleotide sequence: TGTGCCATCTCCGATGCATTGAACACTGAAGCTTTCTTT. This chain links TRBV10-3 with TRBJ1-1; D is uncertain. The germline gives CDR1 ENHRY, CDR2 SYGVKD. The CDR3 has 13 amino acids. The V and J ends lost 8 bases and 0 bases respectively, with 10 bases between them.

V and J are TRBV5-8 and TRBJ2-5, with a tentative D call TRBD1 (5 bases). Germline lookup yields CDR1 SGHTS and CDR2 YDEGEE. The CDR3 is 16 amino acids. V dropped 4 bases and J dropped 1 base, with 17 bases sitting between them. The CDR3 nucleotides are TGTGCCAGCAGCCCGTTTGGGCAGGGCGGCCAAGAGACCCAGTACTTC. Protein: CASSPFGQGGQETQYF.

Turning to this clone: Other DNA sequences within the sample encode an identical CDR3. V usage is TRBV5-4 and J usage is TRBJ2-2; 10 bases fit TRBD2. After removal of 2 bases from V and 7 bases from J, the junction contained 5 bases not matched to a gene. The germline V gene encodes CDR1 SGHNT and CDR2 YYREEE (reference sequence). The CDR3 length is 15 residues. In DNA, the CDR3 is TGTGCCAGCAGCTTCGCTAGCGGGAGCCTCGGGGAGCTGTTTTTT. Translating it yields CASSFASGSLGELFF.

The chain links TRBV27 to TRBJ1-1; D is unresolved. Germline V gives CDR1 MNHEY, CDR2 SMNVEV (reference sequence). Trimming took 5 bases from V and 2 from J, leaving 12 bases between them. The CDR3 runs to 14 residues. The CDR3 DNA sequence: TGTGCCAGCAGTCGAAACAGATACAACACTGAAGCTTTCTTT. Translating gives CASSRNRYNTEAFF.

The J gene is TRBJ1-4, the V gene TRBV7-9, with TRBD1 matching over 7 bases. This CDR3 is 15 amino acids long. With V trimmed by 4 bases and J by 2 bases, 4 bases remained unmatched. Germline CDR1 is SEHNR and CDR2 is FQNEAQ (reference sequence). The CDR3, as DNA: TGTGCCAGCAGCTCCAGGGGGTCGACTAATGAAAAACTGTTTTTT. This encodes CASSSRGSTNEKLFF. Filled out from reference TRBV7-9 and TRBJ1-4, the complete variable domain reads DTGVSQNPRHKITKRGQNVTFRCDPISEHNRLYWYRQTLGQGPEFLTYFQNEAQLEKSRLLSDRFSAERPKGSFSTLEIQRTEQGDSAMYLCASSSRGSTNEKLFFGSGTQLSVL.

The chain links TRBV5-1 to TRBJ1-2; possible D gene TRBD1, 5 bases. The germline CDR1 and CDR2 sequences are SGHRS and YFSETQ. The CDR3 is 17 residues long. V dropped 3 bases and J dropped 2 bases, with 20 bases sitting between them. The CDR3: CASSSSTRDGLNYGYTF. CDR3 coding DNA: TGCGCCAGCAGCTCGTCTACACGGGACGGGTTAAACTATGGCTACACCTTC.

The chain is built from TRBV15 and TRBJ2-5; TRBD2 matches 8 bases. The V and J ends lost 1 base and 4 bases, in that order; junction bases with no gene match: 17. CDR3 size: 19 residues. Per germline, CDR1 LNHNV and CDR2 YYDKDF (reference sequence). CDR3 sequence reads: CATSRALSSGPSWGETQYF. CDR3 sequence (DNA): TGTGCCACCAGCAGAGCTCTGTCTAGCGGGCCCAGTTGGGGAGAGACCCAGTACTTC.

The chain links TRBV5-5 to TRBJ2-7, with a possible D match to TRBD1 (6 bases). Germline V gene lookup returns CDR1 SGHKS and CDR2 YYEKEE (reference sequence). V lost 4 bases, J lost 4 bases, and 12 bases lay in between. This CDR3 comprises 13 residues. DNA of the CDR3: TGTGCCAGCAGCCGGACAGCCGGATACGAGCAGTACTTC. Residues: CASSRTAGYEQYF.

V is TRBV29-1 and J is TRBJ1-1; D not certain. CDR1 is SQVTM, CDR2 ANQGSEA, per germline. Trimming pared 4 bases from V and 11 bases from J, leaving 5 bases between. There are 8 residues in the CDR3. CDR3 DNA: TGCAGCGTTGGCCCGGCTTTCTTT. Its translation: CSVGPAFF.

V and J are TRBV18 and TRBJ1-5; weak D call: TRBD1 (6 bases). The V end was cut by 3 bases, the J end by 6 bases, with 15 bases between. CDR1 and CDR2 (germline): KGHSH, LQKENI. The CDR3 totals 15 residues. In nucleotides, the CDR3 is TGTGCCAGCTCACCCCTGGTGGGGGGGGCTCAGCCCCAGCATTTT. It translates to CASSPLVGGAQPQHF.

The chain couples TRBV7-9 to TRBJ2-7; no firm D call. CDR1 SEHNR and CDR2 FQNEAQ come from the germline V gene (reference sequence). There are 15 residues in the CDR3. V was clipped by 1 base and J by 5 bases, with 15 bases between them. The CDR3 coding sequence is TGTGCCAGCAGCTTAGGATTGAGGCCAGGTCACGAGCAGTACTTC. It is translated as CASSLGLRPGHEQYF.

This chain uses TRBV9 with TRBJ2-2; TRBD2 matches 9 bases. The CDR3 totals 16 residues. Trimming removed 0 bases from V and 3 bases from J; junction bases left unmatched: 3. Germline assignment: CDR1 SGDLS and CDR2 YYNGEE. For the CDR3, the DNA is TGTGCCAGCAGCGTAGAGGCGGGAGGGGACACCGGGGAGCTGTTTTTT. It encodes CASSVEAGGDTGELFF.